This entry lists 6 T cell receptor beta chains sequenced from one sample in a study of shared clonotypes between healthy human individuals. Profiled with immunoSEQ multiplex PCR; TCRdb holds only in-frame clones, not every one. The profile shows 2 million to 2.5 million clones, approximately 94% of them singletons. The naive CD8 population came from CD45RO-negative cells selected for CCR7, without terminally differentiated effector memory CD45RA+ cells. The sample comprised naive CD8+ T cells sorted from blood. All receptors derive from a man between 18 and 29 years old in good health.

This clone was found a few times. The V and J genes are TRBV19 and TRBJ2-7, with D perhaps matching TRBD1 or TRBD2 (5 bases each). The CDR3 has 14 residues. The germline CDR1 and CDR2 sequences are LNHDA and SQIVND (reference sequence). Trimming shortened V by 5 bases and J by 3 bases, and 14 bases separated the two germline ends. Here the CDR3 reads CASSLRDGNYEQYF. The DNA for the CDR3 is TGTGCCAGTAGTTTGAGGGACGGCAACTACGAGCAGTACTTC.

Only one count was recorded for this clone. The rearrangement links TRBV28 to TRBJ1-4; D remains unclear. Germline CDR1 is MDHEN and CDR2 is SYDVKM. V was cut by 3 bases and J by 4 bases, with 9 bases left in between. This CDR3 has 14 amino acids. The CDR3 loop is CASSLLADNEKLFF. The CDR3 DNA reads TGTGCCAGCAGTTTGTTGGCAGATAATGAAAAACTGTTTTTT.

Comments on this clone: Other DNA sequences in the same sample also yield this CDR3. The chain has TRBV29-1 and TRBJ2-2; D is unclear. Germline V gene data show CDR1 as SQVTM and CDR2 as ANQGSEA. CDR3 length: 13 residues. V was pared by 1 base and J by 2 bases, with 5 bases between. CDR3 residues: CSVEVINTGELFF. CDR3 DNA: TGCAGCGTTGAAGTTATCAACACCGGGGAGCTGTTTTTT.

The chain couples TRBV21-1 to TRBJ2-5. TRBV21-1 is listed as a pseudogene. The CDR3 runs to 14 residues. This chain's CDR3 is CASSKAVGQETQYF. CDR3 coding DNA: TGTGCCAGCAGCAAAGCGGTGGGCCAAGAGACCCAGTACTTC.

The DNA of the CDR3 is TGTGCCAGCAGCGTAGCGGACGGCTGGTTGAGTAATGAAAAACTGTTTTTT. This sequence encodes CASSVADGWLSNEKLFF. The chain is built from TRBV9 and TRBJ1-4, with no clear D. The CDR3 totals 17 residues. Germline assignment: CDR1 SGDLS and CDR2 YYNGEE. The germline V and J ends were trimmed by 0 bases and 4 bases, with 16 bases remaining between them.

The CDR3 protein is CASSLETRYEQYF. CDR3 DNA sequence: TGTGCCAGCAGCTTAGAGACCAGATACGAGCAGTACTTC. The chain uses TRBV13 and TRBJ2-7; no clear D. Trimming cost V 1 base and J 4 bases, with 8 bases left between them. There are 13 residues in the CDR3. Germline-derived CDR1 and CDR2 are PRHDT and FYEKMQ (reference sequence). Filled out from reference TRBV13 and TRBJ2-7, the complete variable domain reads AAGVIQSPRHLIKEKRETATLKCYPIPRHDTVYWYQQGPGQDPQFLISFYEKMQSDKGSIPDRFSAQQFSDYHSELNMSSLELGDSALYFCASSLETRYEQYFGPGTRLTVT.